The next 12 T cell receptor beta chains were all read from a single sample in a study of blood T cell repertoires in COVID-19. Method: immunoSEQ multiplex PCR; TCRdb's copy keeps in-frame clones and lacks some. The data show a few hundred thousand clones, with around 90% seen just once and around 1.7% held by the top ten. The material sequenced was PBMCs or T cells enriched from blood (not recorded which). The receptors here all came from a woman aged 18-29 years with acute COVID-19.

The genes are TRBV7-2 and TRBJ1-6; D gene ambiguous. V lost 6 bases and J 14 bases, leaving 20 bases between the germline ends. This CDR3 contains 14 residues. CDR1 and CDR2 (germline): SGHTA, FQGNSA. CDR3: CASRQASGTRALHF. The CDR3 nucleotides are TGTGCCAGCAGACAAGCGTCCGGAACTCGGGCCCTCCACTTT.

The chain combines TRBV2 with TRBJ2-7, with a weak D call TRBD2 (6 bases). V was cut by 2 bases and J by 3 bases, with 17 bases left in between. The CDR3 spans 16 residues. CDR1 is SNHLY, CDR2 FYNNEI, per germline. CDR3 sequence: CASSEPRDSTHYEQYF. The CDR3 nucleotides read TGTGCCAGCAGTGAACCTAGGGACTCGACTCACTACGAGCAGTACTTC.

The rearrangement joins TRBV29-1 to TRBJ2-2; 8 positions match TRBD2. The CDR3 length is 17 residues. After removal of 1 base from V and 2 bases from J, the junction contained 9 bases not matched to a gene. Germline V lookup: CDR1 SQVTM, CDR2 ANQGSEA. The CDR3 is CSVEVTVSGKNTGELFF. CDR3 sequence (DNA): TGCAGCGTTGAAGTAACCGTTAGCGGGAAAAACACCGGGGAGCTGTTTTTT.

This clone occurred a few times. This rearrangement joins TRBV7-9 to TRBJ1-4, with D possibly matching TRBD1 (6 bases). V was cut by 6 bases and J by 3 bases, with 11 bases left in between. This CDR3 has 14 amino acids. Looked up from germline, CDR1 is SEHNR and CDR2 is FQNEAQ (reference sequence). This CDR3 reads CASSLQGSNEKLFF. The CDR3 bases are TGTGCCAGCAGTTTACAGGGTTCTAATGAAAAACTGTTTTTT.

The chain carries TRBV6-2 or TRBV6-3 and TRBJ2-7; D possibly corresponds to TRBD2 (5 bases). The V end was cut by 0 bases, the J end by 7 bases, with 13 bases between. CDR1 is MNHEY and CDR2 is SVGEGT in the germline V gene. The CDR3 consists of 14 residues. This chain's CDR3 is CASSYSASSGEQYF. In DNA form, the CDR3 reads TGTGCCAGCAGTTACTCGGCTAGCTCAGGAGAGCAGTACTTC.

The J gene is TRBJ1-5, the V gene TRBV5-1; 7 positions match TRBD1. Trimming cost V 1 base and J 4 bases; bases outside gene matches: 2. The CDR3 contains 14 residues. The germline V gene encodes CDR1 SGHRS and CDR2 YFSETQ. CDR3: CASSLTGVNQPQHF. CDR3 DNA sequence: TGCGCCAGCAGCTTGACAGGGGTAAATCAGCCCCAGCATTTT.

The rearrangement links TRBV7-2 to TRBJ1-1; D not resolved. Germline values: CDR1 SGHTA, CDR2 FQGNSA. V was cut by 1 base and J by 1 base, with 16 bases left in between. CDR3 length: 17 amino acids. The CDR3 sequence is CASSLVPLHTKNTEAFF. The CDR3 region has the DNA TGTGCCAGCAGCTTAGTCCCCCTCCACACCAAGAACACTGAAGCTTTCTTT. Based on the CDR3 plus reference TRBV7-2 and TRBJ1-1, the full variable domain is GAGVSQSPSNKVTEKGKDVELRCDPISGHTALYWYRQSLGQGLEFLIYFQGNSAPDKSGLPSDRFSAERTGGSVSTLTIQRTQQEDSAVYLCASSLVPLHTKNTEAFFGQGTRLTVV.

The chain recombines TRBV12-3 or TRBV12-4 with TRBJ2-4, with D unclear. The V gene lost 2 bases and the J gene lost 5 bases, with 4 bases spanning the gap. The CDR3 has 12 residues. The CDR3 here is CASSLHQNIQYF. CDR3 bases: TGTGCCAGCAGTTTACATCAAAACATTCAGTACTTC.

This chain links TRBV12-1 with TRBJ2-2; TRBD2 is the table's D call and was not checked against the DNA. TRBV12-1 constitutes a pseudogene. The CDR3 spans 16 residues. The CDR3 DNA sequence: TGTGCCAGCAGCGTGGTAGCGGGAGGGCCCACCGGGGAGCTGTTTTTT. Translation: CASSVVAGGPTGELFF.

This chain joins TRBV28 and TRBJ2-1; 7 nucleotides agree with TRBD2. The germline V gene encodes CDR1 MDHEN and CDR2 SYDVKM. The CDR3 contains 16 residues. V dropped 6 bases and J dropped 0; count of bases not matched to a gene: 8. CDR3 region: CASSSTIAGSYNEQFF. The CDR3 DNA reads TGTGCCAGCAGCTCGACGATAGCGGGCTCCTACAATGAGCAGTTCTTC.

This clone has more than one count but fewer than ten. The chain couples TRBV7-2 to TRBJ2-2; 8 positions agree with TRBD2. V was pared by 5 bases and J by 4 bases, with 12 bases of the junction left unmatched. Germline-derived CDR1 and CDR2 are SGHTA and FQGNSA. CDR3 length: 17 amino acids. CDR3 amino acids: CASSPTPAGGLTGELFF. CDR3 coding DNA: TGTGCCAGCAGCCCCACCCCTGCGGGAGGTCTCACCGGGGAGCTGTTTTTT.

The chain joins TRBV5-5 to TRBJ1-1; D ambiguous. This CDR3 region has 13 residues. Deletions cut 1 base from V and 3 bases from J, with 7 bases between. CDR1 is SGHKS, CDR2 YYEKEE, per germline (reference sequence). In DNA form, the CDR3 reads TGTGCCAGCAGCTTGTGGGAGGACACTGAAGCTTTCTTT. It translates to CASSLWEDTEAFF.